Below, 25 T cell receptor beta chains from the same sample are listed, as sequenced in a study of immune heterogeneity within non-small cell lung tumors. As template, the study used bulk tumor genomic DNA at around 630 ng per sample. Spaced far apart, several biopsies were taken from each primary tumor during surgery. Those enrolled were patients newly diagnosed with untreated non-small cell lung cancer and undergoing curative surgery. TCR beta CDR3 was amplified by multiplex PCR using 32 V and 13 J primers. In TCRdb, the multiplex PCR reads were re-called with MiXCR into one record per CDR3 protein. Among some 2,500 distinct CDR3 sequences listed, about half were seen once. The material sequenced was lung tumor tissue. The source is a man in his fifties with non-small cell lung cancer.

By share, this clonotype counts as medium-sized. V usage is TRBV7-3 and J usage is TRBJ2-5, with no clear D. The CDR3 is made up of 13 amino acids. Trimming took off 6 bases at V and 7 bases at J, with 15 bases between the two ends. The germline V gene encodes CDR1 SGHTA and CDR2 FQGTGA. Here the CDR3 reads CASSPTSPGTQYF. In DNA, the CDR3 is TGTGCCAGCAGTCCGACATCTCCGGGGACCCAGTACTTC.

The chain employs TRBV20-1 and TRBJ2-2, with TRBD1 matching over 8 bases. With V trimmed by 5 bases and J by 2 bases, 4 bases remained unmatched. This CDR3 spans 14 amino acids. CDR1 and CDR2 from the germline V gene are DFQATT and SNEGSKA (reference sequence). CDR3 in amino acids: CSAADRGNTGELFF. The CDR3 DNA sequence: TGCAGTGCTGCTGACAGGGGTAACACCGGGGAGCTGTTTTTT.

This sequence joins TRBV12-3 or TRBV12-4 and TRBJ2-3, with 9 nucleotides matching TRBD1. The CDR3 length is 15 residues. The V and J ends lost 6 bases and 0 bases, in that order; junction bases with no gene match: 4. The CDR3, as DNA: TGTGCCAGCAGAACCGACAGGGGGAGCACAGATACGCAGTATTTT. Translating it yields CASRTDRGSTDTQYF.

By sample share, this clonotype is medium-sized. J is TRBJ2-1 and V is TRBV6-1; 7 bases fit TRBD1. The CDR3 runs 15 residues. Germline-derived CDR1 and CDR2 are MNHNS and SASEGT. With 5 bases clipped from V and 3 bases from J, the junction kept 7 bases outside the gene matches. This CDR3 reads CASSRPGGFYNEQFF. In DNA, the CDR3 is TGTGCCAGCAGTCGCCCAGGGGGTTTCTACAATGAGCAGTTCTTC.

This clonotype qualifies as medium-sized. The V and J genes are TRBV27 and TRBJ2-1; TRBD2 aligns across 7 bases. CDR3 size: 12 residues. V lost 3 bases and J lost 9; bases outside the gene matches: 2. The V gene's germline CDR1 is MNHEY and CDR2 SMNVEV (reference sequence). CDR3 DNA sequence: TGTGCCAGCAGTTTGGGGGGGGGTGAGCAGTTCTTC. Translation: CASSLGGGEQFF.

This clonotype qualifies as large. In nucleotides, the CDR3 is TGTGCCATCCCTCCGACCGGGGAGCTGTTTTTT. Its translation is CAIPPTGELFF. This chain joins TRBV24-1 and TRBJ2-2; the D is unclear. The CDR3 length is 11 residues. V was clipped by 11 bases and J by 5 bases, with 8 bases between them. Germline assignment: CDR1 KGHDR and CDR2 SFDVKD.

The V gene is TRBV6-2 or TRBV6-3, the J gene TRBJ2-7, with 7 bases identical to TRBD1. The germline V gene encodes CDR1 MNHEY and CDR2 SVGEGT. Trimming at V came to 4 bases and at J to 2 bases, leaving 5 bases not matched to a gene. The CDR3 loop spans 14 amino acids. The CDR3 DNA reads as TGTGCCAGCAGTTCCCGGGACAGAACCTACGAGCAGTACTTC. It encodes CASSSRDRTYEQYF.

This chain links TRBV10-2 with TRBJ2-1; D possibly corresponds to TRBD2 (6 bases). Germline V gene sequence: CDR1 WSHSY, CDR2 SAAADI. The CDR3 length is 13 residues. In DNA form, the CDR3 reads TGCGCAGCTGGGACGGGAGCATACAATGAGCAGTTCTTC. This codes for CAAGTGAYNEQFF.

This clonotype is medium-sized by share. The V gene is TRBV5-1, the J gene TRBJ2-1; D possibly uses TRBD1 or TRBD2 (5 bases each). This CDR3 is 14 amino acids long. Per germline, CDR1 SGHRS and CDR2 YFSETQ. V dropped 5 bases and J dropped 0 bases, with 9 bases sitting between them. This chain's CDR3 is CASSGAGSYNEQFF. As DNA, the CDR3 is TGCGCCAGCAGTGGGGCGGGCTCCTACAATGAGCAGTTCTTC.

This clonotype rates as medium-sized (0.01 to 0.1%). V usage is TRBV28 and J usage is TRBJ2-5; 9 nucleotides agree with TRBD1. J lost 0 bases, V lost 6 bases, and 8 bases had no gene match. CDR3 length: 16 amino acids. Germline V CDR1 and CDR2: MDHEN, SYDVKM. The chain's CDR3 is CASSTVGQGNQETQYF. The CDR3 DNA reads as TGTGCCAGCAGCACAGTGGGACAGGGCAACCAAGAGACCCAGTACTTC.

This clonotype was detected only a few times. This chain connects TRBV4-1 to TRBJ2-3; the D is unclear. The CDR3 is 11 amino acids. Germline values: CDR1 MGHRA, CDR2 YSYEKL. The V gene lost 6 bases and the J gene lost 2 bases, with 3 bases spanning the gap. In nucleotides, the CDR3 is TGCGCCAGCAGTTACACAGATACGCAGTATTTT. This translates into CASSYTDTQYF.

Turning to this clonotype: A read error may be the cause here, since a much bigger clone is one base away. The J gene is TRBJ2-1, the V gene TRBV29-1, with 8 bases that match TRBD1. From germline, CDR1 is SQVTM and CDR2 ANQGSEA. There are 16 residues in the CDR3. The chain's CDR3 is CSIEDLGDRNGDEQFF. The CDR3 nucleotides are TGCAGCATTGAAGATCTCGGGGACAGGAACGGCGATGAGCAGTTCTTC.

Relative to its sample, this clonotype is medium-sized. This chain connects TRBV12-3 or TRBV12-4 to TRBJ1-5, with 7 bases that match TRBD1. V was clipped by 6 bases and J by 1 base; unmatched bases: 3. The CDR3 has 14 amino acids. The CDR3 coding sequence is TGTGCCAGCAGGGGACAGATCAGCAATCAGCCCCAGCATTTT. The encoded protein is CASRGQISNQPQHF.

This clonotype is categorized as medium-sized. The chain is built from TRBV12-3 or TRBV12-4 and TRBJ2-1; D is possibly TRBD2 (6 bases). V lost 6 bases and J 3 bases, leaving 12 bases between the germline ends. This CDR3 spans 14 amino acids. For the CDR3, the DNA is TGTGCCAGCAGAGCGGGCGGCTTCTACAATGAGCAGTTCTTC. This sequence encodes CASRAGGFYNEQFF.

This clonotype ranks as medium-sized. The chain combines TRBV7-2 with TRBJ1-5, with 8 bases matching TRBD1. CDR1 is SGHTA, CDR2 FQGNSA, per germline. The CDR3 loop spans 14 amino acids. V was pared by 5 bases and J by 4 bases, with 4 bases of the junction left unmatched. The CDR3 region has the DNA TGTGCCAGCAGCCCTCGACAGGGGAATCAGCCCCAGCATTTT. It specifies CASSPRQGNQPQHF.

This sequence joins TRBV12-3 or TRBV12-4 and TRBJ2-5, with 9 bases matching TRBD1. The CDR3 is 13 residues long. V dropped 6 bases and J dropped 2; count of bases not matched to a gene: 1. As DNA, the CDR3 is TGTGCCAGCAGGGGACAGGGACAAGAGACCCAGTACTTC. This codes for CASRGQGQETQYF.

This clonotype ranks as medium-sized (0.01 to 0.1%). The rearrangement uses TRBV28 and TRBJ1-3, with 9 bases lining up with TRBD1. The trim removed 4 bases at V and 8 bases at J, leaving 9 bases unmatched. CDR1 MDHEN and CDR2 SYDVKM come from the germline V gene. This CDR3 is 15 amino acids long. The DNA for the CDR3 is TGTGCCAGCAGTTCCATTGAGGGACAGGGACACACCATATATTTT. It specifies CASSSIEGQGHTIYF.

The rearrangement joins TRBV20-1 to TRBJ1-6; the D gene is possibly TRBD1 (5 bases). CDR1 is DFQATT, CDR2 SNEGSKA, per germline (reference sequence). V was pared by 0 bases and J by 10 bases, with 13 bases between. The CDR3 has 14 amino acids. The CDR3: CSARDGGVRSPLHF. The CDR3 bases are TGCAGTGCTAGAGATGGGGGAGTACGATCACCCCTCCACTTT.

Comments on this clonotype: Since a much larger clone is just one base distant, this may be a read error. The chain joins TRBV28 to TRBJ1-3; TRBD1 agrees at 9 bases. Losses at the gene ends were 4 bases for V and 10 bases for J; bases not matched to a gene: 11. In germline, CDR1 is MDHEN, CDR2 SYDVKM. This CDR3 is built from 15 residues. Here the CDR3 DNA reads TGTGCCAGCAGTTCCATTGAGGGACAGGGACAGACCATATATTTT. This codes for CASSSIEGQGQTIYF.

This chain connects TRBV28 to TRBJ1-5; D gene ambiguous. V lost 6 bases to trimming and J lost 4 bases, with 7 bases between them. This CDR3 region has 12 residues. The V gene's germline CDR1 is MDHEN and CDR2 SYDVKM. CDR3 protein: CASRRPNQPQHF. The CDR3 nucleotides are TGTGCCAGCAGGAGACCTAATCAGCCCCAGCATTTT.

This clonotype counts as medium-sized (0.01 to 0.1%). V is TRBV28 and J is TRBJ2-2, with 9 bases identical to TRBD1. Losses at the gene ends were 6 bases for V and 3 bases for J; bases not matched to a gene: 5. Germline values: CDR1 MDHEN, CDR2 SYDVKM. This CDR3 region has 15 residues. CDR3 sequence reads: CASSDRGSDTGELFF. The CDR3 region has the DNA TGTGCCAGCAGCGACAGGGGGTCGGACACCGGGGAGCTGTTTTTT.

The CDR3 nucleotides are TGTGCCACCAGCGGAAGGCGGAGACTTGAGGGGAAAGAGACCCAGTACTTC. It translates to CATSGRRRLEGKETQYF. The chain combines TRBV15 with TRBJ2-5, with D perhaps being TRBD1 or TRBD2 (5 bases each). Germline CDR1 LNHNV, CDR2 YYDKDF (reference sequence). CDR3 size: 17 residues. The V and J ends lost 5 bases and 3 bases respectively, with 22 bases between them.

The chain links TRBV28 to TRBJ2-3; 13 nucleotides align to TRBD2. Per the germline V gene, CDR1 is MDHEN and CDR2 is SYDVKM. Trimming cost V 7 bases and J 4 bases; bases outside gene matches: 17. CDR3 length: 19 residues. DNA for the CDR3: TGTGCCAGCACCCGTCCGACCGGGACTAGCGGGACCGAAGCAGATACGCAGTATTTT. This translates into CASTRPTGTSGTEADTQYF.

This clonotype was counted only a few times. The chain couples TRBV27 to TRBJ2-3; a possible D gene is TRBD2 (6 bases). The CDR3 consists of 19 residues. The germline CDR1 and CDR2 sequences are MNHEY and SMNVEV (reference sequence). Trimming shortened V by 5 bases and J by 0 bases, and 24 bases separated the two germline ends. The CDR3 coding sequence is TGTGCCAGCAGTCGTCGCATCTCGGGAGCTCGAGGCAGCACAGATACGCAGTATTTT. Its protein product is CASSRRISGARGSTDTQYF.

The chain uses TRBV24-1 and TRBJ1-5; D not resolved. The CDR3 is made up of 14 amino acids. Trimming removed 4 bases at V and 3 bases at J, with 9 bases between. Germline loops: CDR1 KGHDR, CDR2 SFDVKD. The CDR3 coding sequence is TGTGCCACCAGTGACCCAGGACCCAATCAGCCCCAGCATTTT. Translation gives CATSDPGPNQPQHF.